These 3 T cell receptor beta chains were all obtained from the same sample, sequenced in a study of CD8+CD57+ T cells in acquired aplastic anemia. Template material for TCR beta VDJ and CDR3 profiling consisted of genomic DNA. MiXCR was run by TCRdb on the reads, yielding one entry per CDR3 protein. The data contain 35,000 to 45,000 distinct CDR3 sequences, approximately 67% of them singletons. The source material was sorted CD4+, CD8+, or CD8+CD57+ T cells (not recorded which) from PBMCs. Receptors originate from a human donor in good health, serving as a control.

V is TRBV15 and J is TRBJ2-7, with 8 positions matching TRBD2. This CDR3 spans 15 amino acids. Trimming removed 0 bases from V and 4 bases from J; junction bases left unmatched: 5. Germline assignment: CDR1 LNHNV and CDR2 YYDKDF (reference sequence). In DNA form, the CDR3 reads TGTGCCACCAGCAGAGAGGGGGGGACTAGATACGAGCAGTACTTC. It codes for CATSREGGTRYEQYF.

V and J are TRBV2 and TRBJ2-2, with 9 positions matching TRBD1. V gave up 6 bases and J gave up 1 base; unmatched junction bases: 6. This CDR3 spans 16 amino acids. Germline values: CDR1 SNHLY, CDR2 FYNNEI. The CDR3 reads CASRLTGQGNTGELFF. CDR3 coding DNA: TGTGCCAGCAGATTGACGGGACAGGGGAACACCGGGGAGCTGTTTTTT.

The V call is TRBV10-3, the J call TRBJ1-2; a weak D match, TRBD1 (5 bases). This CDR3 is 14 amino acids long. V was shortened by 7 bases and J by 8 bases, with 20 bases between the two germline ends. CDR1 and CDR2 (germline): ENHRY, SYGVKD. The DNA for the CDR3 is TGTGCCATCAACCCTTTATTGGGGGGAGAGGGCTACACCTTC. Amino acids: CAINPLLGGEGYTF.